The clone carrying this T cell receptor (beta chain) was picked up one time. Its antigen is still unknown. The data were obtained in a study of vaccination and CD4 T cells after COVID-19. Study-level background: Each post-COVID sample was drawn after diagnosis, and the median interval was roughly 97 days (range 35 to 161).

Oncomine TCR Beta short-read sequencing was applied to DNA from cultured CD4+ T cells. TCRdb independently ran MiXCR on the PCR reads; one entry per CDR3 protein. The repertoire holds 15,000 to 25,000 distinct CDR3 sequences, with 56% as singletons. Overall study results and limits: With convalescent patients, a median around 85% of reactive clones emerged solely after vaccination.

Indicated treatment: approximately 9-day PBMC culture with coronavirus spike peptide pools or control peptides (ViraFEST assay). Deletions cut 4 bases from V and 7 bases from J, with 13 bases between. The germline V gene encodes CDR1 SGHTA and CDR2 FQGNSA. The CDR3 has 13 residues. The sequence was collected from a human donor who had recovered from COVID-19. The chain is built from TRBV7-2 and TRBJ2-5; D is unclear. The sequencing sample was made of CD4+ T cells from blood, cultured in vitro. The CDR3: CASSSYKDPTQYF. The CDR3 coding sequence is TGTGCCAGCAGCTCCTACAAGGACCCGACCCAGTACTTC.